The TCR beta chain under discussion was sequenced for a study of blood T cell repertoires in COVID-19. Produced via immunoSEQ multiplex PCR; TCRdb's table is partial and in-frame only. Among 250,000 to 300,000 clones, about nine tenths were seen once, and the ten largest hold 3.5% to 4.5%. The count of this clone is one. Input material: peripheral blood. This TCR was recovered from a woman in her 40s with acute or convalescent COVID-19.

CDR3: CASSPDQGQPQHF. The CDR3 coding sequence is TGTGCCAGCAGTCCTGACCAGGGTCAGCCCCAGCATTTT. J is TRBJ1-5 and V is TRBV14; the D gene is possibly TRBD1 (5 bases). The CDR3 extends over 13 amino acids. V lost 6 bases, J lost 6 bases, and 12 bases lay in between. Germline V gives CDR1 SGHDN, CDR2 FVKESK.